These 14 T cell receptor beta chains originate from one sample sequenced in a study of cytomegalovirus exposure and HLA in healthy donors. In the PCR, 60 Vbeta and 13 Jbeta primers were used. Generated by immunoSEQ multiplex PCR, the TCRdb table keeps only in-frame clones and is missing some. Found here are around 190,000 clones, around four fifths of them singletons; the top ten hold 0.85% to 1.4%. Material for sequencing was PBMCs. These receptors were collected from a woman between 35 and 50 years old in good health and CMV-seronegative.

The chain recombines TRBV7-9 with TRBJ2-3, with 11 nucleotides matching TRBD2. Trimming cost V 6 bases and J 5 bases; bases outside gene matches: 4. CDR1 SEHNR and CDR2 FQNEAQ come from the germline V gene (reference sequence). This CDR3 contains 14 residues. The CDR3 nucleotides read TGTGCCAGCAGTATCGGGACTAGCGGAGATACGCAGTATTTT. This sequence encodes CASSIGTSGDTQYF.

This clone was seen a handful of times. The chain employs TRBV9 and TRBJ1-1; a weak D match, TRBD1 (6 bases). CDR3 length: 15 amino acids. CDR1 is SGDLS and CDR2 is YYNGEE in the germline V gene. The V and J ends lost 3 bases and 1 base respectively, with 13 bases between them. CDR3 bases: TGTGCCAGCAGCGCCATCCCGGACAGGAACACTGAAGCTTTCTTT. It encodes CASSAIPDRNTEAFF.

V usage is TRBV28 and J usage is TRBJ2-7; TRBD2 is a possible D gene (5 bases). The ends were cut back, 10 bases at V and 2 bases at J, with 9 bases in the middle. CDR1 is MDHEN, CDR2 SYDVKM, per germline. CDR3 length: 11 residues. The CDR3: CATSGTYEQYV. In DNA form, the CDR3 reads TGTGCCACCTCGGGAACCTACGAGCAGTACGTC.

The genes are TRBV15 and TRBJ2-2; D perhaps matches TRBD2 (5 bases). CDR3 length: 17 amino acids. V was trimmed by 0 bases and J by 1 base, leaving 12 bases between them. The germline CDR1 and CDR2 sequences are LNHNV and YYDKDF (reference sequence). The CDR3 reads CATSRDRGTVNTGELFF. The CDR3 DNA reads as TGTGCCACCAGCAGAGATCGGGGTACAGTGAACACCGGGGAGCTGTTTTTT.

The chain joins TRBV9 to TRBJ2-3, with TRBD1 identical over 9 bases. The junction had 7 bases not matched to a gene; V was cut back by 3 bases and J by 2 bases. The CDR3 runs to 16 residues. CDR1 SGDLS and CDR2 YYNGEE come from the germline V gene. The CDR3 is CASSAPGQGITDTQYF. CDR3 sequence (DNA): TGTGCCAGCAGCGCTCCGGGACAGGGAATCACAGATACGCAGTATTTT.

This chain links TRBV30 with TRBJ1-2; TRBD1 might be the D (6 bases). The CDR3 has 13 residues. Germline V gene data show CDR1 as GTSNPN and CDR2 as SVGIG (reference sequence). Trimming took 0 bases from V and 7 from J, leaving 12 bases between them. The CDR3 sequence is CAWSVSGRGGYTF. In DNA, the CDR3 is TGTGCCTGGAGTGTTTCGGGCAGGGGTGGCTACACCTTC.

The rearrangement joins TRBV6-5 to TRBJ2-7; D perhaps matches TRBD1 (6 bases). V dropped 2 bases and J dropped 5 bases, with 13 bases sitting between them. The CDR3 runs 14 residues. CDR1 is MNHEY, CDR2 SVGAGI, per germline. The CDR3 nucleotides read TGTGCCAGCAGTTACGGGACATCTTTCGACGAGCAGTACTTC. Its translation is CASSYGTSFDEQYF.

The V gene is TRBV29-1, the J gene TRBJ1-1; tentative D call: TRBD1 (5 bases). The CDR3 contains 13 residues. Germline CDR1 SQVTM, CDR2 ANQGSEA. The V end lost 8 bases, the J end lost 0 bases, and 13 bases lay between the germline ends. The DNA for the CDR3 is TGCAGCACCAGGAGGGACCTGAACACTGAAGCTTTCTTT. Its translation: CSTRRDLNTEAFF. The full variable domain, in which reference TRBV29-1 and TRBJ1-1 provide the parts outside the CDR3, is SAVISQKPSRDICQRGTSLTIQCQVDSQVTMMFWYRQQPGQSLTLIATANQGSEATYESGFVIDKFPISRPNLTFSTLTVSNMSPEDSSIYLCSTRRDLNTEAFFGQGTRLTVV.

The CDR3 sequence: CASSPSGPGGYTF. The CDR3 nucleotides read TGTGCCAGTAGTCCATCGGGTCCAGGGGGCTACACCTTC. The chain links TRBV19 to TRBJ1-2; D is perhaps TRBD1 (5 bases). The CDR3 length is 13 residues. Germline CDR1 is LNHDA and CDR2 is SQIVND (reference sequence). With 5 bases removed from V and 8 bases from J, the gap between germline ends came to 15 bases.

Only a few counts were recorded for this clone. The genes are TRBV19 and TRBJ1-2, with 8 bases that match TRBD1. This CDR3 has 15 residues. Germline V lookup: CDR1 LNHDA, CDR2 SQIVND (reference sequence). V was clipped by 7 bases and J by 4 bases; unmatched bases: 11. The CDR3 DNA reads TGTGCCAGTACCCCCTCGTGGACAGGGATCTATGGCTACACCTTC. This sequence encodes CASTPSWTGIYGYTF.

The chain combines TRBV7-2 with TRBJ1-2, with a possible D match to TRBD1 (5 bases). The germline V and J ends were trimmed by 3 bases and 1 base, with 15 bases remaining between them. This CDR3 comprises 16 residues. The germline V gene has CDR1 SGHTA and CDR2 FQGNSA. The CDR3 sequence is CASSFGAGRGNYGYTF. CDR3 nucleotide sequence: TGTGCCAGCAGCTTTGGGGCAGGGAGGGGTAACTATGGCTACACCTTC.

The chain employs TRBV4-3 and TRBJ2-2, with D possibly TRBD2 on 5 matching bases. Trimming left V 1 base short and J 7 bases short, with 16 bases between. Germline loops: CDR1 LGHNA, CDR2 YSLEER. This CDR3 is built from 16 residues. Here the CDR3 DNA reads TGCGCCAGCAGCCAAGGGTACGTGGGAGACGGCGGGGAGCTGTTTTTT. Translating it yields CASSQGYVGDGGELFF.

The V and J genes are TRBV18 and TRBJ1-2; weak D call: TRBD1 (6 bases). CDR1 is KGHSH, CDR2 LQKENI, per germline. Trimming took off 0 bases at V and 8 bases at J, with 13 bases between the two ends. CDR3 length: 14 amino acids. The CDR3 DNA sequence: TGTGCCAGCTCACCACCTCCCAGGGGCGGAGGCTACACCTTC. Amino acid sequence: CASSPPPRGGGYTF.

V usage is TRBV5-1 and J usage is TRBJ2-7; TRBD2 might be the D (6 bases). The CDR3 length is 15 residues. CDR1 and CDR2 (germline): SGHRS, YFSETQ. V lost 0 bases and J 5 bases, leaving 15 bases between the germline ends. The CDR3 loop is CASSLAVGPGDEQYF. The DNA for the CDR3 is TGCGCCAGCAGCTTGGCCGTGGGGCCGGGGGACGAGCAGTACTTC.